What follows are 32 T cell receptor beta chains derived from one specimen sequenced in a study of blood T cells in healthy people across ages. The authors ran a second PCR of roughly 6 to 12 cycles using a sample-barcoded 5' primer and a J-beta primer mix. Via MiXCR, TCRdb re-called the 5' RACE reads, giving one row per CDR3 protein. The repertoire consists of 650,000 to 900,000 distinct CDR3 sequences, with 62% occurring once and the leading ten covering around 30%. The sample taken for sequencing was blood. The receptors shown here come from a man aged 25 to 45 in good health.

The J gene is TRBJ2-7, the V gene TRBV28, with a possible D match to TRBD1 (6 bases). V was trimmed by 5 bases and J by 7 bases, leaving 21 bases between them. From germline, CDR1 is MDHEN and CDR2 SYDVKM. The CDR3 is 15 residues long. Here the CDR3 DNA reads TGTGCCAGCAGTAACGTGGGGGCTGGACCGGTGGAGCAGTACTTC. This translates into CASSNVGAGPVEQYF.

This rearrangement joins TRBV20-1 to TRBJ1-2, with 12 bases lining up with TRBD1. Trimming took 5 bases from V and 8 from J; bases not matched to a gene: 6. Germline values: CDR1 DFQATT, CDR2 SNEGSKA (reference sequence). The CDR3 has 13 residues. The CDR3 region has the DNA TGCAGTGCTTGGGGGACAGGGGGCGGAGGCTACACCTTC. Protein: CSAWGTGGGGYTF.

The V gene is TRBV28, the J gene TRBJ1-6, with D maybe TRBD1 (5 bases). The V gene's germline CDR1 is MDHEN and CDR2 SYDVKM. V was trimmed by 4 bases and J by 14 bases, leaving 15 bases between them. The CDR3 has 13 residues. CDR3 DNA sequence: TGTGCCAGCAGTTCGGGACTTCCATCATCCCTCCACTTT. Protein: CASSSGLPSSLHF.

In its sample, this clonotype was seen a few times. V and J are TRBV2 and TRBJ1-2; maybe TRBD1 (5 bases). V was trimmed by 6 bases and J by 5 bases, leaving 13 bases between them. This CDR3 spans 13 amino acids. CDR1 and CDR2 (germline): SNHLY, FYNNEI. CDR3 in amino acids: CASRSGVIYGYTF. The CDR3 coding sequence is TGTGCCAGCAGATCGGGGGTAATATATGGCTACACCTTC.

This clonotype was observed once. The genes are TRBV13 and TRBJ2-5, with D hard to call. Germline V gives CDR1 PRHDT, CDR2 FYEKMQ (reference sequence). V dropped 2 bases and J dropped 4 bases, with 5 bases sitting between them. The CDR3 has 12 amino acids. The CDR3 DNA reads TGTGCCAGCAGCTTAATACCAGAGACCCAGTACTTC. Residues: CASSLIPETQYF. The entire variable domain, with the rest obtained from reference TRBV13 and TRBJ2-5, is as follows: AAGVIQSPRHLIKEKRETATLKCYPIPRHDTVYWYQQGPGQDPQFLISFYEKMQSDKGSIPDRFSAQQFSDYHSELNMSSLELGDSALYFCASSLIPETQYFGPGTRLLVL.

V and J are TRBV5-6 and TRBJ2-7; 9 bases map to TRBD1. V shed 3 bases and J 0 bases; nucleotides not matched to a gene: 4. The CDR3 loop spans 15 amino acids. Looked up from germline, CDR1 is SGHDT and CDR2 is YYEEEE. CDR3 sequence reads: CASSSTGGISYEQYF. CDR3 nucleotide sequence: TGTGCCAGCAGCTCTACAGGGGGCATCTCCTACGAGCAGTACTTC.

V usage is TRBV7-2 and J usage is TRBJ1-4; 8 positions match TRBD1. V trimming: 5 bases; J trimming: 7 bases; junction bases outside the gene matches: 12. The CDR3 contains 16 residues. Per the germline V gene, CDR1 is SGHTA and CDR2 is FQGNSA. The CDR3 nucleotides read TGTGCCAGCAGCCTCAGAACAGGGGGACATGGTGAAAAACTGTTTTTT. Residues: CASSLRTGGHGEKLFF.

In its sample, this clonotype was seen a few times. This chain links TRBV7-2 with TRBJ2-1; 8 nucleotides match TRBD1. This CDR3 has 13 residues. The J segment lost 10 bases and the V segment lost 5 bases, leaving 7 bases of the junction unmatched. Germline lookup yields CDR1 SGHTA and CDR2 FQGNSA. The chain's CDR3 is CASSAGQVPEQFF. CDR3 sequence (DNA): TGTGCCAGCAGCGCGGGACAGGTCCCGGAGCAGTTCTTC.

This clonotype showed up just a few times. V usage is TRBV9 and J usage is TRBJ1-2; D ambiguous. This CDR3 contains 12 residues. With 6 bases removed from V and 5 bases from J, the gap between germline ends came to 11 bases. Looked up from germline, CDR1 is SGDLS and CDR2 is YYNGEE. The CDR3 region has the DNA TGTGCCAGCATGAGCCCAGTTTATGGCTACACCTTC. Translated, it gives CASMSPVYGYTF.

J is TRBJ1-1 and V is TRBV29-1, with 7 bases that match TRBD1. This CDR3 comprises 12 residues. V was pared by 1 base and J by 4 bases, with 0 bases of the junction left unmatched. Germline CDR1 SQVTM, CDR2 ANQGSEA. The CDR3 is CSVEGQGTEAFF. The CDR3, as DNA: TGCAGCGTTGAAGGACAGGGCACTGAAGCTTTCTTT.

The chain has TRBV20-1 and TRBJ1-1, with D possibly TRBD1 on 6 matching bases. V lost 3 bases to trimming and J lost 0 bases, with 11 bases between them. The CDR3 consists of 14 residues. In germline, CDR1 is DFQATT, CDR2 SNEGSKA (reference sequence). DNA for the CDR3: TGCAGTGCTAGGAAACAGGGAATGAACACTGAAGCTTTCTTT. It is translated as CSARKQGMNTEAFF.

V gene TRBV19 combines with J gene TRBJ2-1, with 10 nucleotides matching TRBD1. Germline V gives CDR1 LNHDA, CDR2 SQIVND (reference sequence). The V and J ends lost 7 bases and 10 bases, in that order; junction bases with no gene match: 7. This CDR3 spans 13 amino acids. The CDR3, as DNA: TGTGCCAGTACCCGACAGGGGGCTAAGGAGCAGTTCTTC. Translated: CASTRQGAKEQFF.

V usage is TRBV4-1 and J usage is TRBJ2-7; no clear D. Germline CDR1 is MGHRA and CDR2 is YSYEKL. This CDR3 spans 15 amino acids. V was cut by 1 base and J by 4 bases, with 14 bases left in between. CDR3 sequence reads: CASSQASLDPYEQYF. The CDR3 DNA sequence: TGCGCCAGCAGCCAAGCATCGTTGGACCCTTACGAGCAGTACTTC.

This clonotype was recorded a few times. The CDR3 protein is CASTLIPRGWETQYF. Written as DNA, the CDR3 is TGTGCCAGCACCCTCATCCCCAGGGGATGGGAGACCCAGTACTTC. This sequence joins TRBV12-3 or TRBV12-4 and TRBJ2-5; tentative D call: TRBD1 (6 bases). The length of the CDR3 is 15 residues. Trimming pared 7 bases from V and 5 bases from J, leaving 20 bases between.

The CDR3 sequence: CASSQPLEDTQYF. CDR3 nucleotides: TGTGCCAGCAGCCAGCCGCTGGAGGATACGCAGTATTTT. The chain employs TRBV3-1 and TRBJ2-3; D unclear. The length of the CDR3 is 13 residues. Germline V gene data show CDR1 as LGHDT and CDR2 as YNNKEL (reference sequence). The germline V and J ends were trimmed by 3 bases and 6 bases, with 10 bases remaining between them.

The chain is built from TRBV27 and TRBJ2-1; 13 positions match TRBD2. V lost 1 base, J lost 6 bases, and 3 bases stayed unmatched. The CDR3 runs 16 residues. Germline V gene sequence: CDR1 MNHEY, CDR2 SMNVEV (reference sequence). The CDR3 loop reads CASSLLLAGGPNEQFF. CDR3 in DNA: TGTGCCAGCAGTTTATTACTAGCGGGGGGGCCCAATGAGCAGTTCTTC.

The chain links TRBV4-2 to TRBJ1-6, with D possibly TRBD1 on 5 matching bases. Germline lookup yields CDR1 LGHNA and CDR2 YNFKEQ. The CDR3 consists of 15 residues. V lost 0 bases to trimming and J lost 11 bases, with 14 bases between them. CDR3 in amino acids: CASSQDTGNLPPLHF. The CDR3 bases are TGTGCCAGCAGCCAAGATACAGGTAATCTTCCACCCCTCCACTTT.

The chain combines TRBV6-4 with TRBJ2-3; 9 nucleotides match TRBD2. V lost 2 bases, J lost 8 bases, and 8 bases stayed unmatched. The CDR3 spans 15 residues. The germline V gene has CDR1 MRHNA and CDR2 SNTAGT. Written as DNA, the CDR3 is TGTGCCAGCAGTGACGGGCCTAGCGGGGCTGGTACGCAGTATTTT. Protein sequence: CASSDGPSGAGTQYF.

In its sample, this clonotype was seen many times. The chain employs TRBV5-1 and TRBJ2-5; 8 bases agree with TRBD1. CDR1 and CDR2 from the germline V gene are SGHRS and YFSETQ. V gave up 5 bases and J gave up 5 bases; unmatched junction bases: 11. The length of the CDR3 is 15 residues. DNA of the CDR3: TGCGCCAGCAGAGATGCCGGACAGGGCCATGAGACCCAGTACTTC. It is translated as CASRDAGQGHETQYF.

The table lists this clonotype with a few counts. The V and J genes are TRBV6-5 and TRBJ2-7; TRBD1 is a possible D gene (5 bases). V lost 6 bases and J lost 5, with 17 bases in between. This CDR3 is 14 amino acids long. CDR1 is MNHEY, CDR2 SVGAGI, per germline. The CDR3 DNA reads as TGTGCCAGCAGACGAGGACAACCCCCTAACGAGCAGTACTTC. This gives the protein CASRRGQPPNEQYF.

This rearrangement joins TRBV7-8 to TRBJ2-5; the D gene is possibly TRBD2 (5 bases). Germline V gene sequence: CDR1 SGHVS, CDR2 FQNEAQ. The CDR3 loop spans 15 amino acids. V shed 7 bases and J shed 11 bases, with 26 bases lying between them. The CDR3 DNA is TGTGCCAGCAACCCGCGTAGGGAAGGAGGCGGTGAGCAGTACTTC. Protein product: CASNPRREGGGEQYF.

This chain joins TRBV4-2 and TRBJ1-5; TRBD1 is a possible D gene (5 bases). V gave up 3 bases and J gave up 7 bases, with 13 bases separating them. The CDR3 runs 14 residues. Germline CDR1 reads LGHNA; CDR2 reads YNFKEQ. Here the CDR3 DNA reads TGTGCCAGCAGCCACGTGGACACCGGGCAGCCCCAGCATTTT. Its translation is CASSHVDTGQPQHF.

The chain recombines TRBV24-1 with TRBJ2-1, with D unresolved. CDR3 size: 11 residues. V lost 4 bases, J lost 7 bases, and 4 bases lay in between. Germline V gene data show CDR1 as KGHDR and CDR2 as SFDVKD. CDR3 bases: TGTGCCACCAGTGACAGGAATGAGCAGTTCTTC. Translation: CATSDRNEQFF.

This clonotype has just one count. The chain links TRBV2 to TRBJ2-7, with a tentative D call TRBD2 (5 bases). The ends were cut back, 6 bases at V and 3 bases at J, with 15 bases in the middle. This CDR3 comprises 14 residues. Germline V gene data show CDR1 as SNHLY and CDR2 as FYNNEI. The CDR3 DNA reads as TGTGCCAGCAGCGGCCCCTTGGGAGACTACGAGCAGTACTTC. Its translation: CASSGPLGDYEQYF.

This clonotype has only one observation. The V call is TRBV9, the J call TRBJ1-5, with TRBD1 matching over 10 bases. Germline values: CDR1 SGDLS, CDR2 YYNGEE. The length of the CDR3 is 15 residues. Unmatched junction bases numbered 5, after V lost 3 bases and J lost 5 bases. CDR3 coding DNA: TGTGCCAGCAGCGAATCCGGGACAGGGGATCAGCCCCAGCATTTT. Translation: CASSESGTGDQPQHF.

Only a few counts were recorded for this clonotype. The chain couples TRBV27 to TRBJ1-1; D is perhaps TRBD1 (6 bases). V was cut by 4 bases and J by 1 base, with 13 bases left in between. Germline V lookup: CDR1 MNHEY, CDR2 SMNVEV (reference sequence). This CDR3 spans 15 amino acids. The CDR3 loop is CASSSRTVPNTEAFF. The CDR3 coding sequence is TGTGCCAGCAGTTCTCGGACAGTACCGAACACTGAAGCTTTCTTT.

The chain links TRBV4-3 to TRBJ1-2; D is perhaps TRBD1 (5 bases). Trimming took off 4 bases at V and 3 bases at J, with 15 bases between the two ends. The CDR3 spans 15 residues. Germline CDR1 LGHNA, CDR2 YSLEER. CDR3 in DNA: TGCGCCAGCAGCCCAGATCATGGGGGGGACTATGGCTACACCTTC. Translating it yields CASSPDHGGDYGYTF.

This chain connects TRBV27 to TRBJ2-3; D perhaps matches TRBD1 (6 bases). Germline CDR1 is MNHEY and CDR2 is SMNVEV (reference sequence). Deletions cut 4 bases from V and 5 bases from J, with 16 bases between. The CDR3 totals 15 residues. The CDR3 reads CASSYLQGRRDTQYF. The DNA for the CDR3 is TGTGCCAGCAGTTACTTGCAGGGGCGAAGAGATACGCAGTATTTT.

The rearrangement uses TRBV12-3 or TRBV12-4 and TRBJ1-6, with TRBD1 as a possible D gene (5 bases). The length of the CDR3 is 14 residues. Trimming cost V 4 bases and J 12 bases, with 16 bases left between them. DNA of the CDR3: TGTGCCAGCAGTTGGGGCCTGGGTCCAAAACCCCTCCACTTT. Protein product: CASSWGLGPKPLHF.

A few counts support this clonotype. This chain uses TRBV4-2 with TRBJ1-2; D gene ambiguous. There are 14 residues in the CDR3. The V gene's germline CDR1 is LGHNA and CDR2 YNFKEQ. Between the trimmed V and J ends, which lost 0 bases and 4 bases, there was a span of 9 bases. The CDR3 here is CASSQDREAYGYTF. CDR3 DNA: TGTGCCAGCAGCCAAGATCGGGAAGCCTATGGCTACACCTTC.

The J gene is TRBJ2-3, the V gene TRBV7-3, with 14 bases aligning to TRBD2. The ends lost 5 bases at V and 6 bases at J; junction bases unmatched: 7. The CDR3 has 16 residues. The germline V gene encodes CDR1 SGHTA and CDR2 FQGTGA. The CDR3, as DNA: TGTGCCAGCAGCAGCCGACTAGCGGGGGGGCACGATACGCAGTATTTT. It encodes CASSSRLAGGHDTQYF. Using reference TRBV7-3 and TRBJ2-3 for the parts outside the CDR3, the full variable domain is GAGVSQTPSNKVTEKGKYVELRCDPISGHTALYWYRQSLGQGPEFLIYFQGTGAADDSGLPNDRFFAVRPEGSVSTLKIQRTERGDSAVYLCASSSRLAGGHDTQYFGPGTRLTVL.

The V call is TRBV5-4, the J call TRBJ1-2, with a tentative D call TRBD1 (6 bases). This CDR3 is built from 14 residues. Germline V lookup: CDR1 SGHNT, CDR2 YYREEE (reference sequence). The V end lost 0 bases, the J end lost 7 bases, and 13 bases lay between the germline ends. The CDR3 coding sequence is TGTGCCAGCAGCTTGGTAGGGGGAATGAGTGGCTACACCTTC. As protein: CASSLVGGMSGYTF.